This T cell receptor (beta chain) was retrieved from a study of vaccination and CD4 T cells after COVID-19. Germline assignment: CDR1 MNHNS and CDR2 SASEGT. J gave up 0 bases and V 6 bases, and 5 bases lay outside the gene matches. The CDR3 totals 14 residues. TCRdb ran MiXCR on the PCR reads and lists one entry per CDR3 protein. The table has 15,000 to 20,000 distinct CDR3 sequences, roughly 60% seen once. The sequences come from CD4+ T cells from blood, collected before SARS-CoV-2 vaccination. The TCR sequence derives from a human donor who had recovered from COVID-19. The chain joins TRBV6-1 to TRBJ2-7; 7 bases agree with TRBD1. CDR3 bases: TGTGCCAGCAGCCCAGACAGGGCCTCCTACGAGCAGTACTTC. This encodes CASSPDRASYEQYF.